The 22 T cell receptor beta chains given below trace back to one sample, sequenced in a study of beta chain features in type 1 diabetes. Reverse transcription of all isolated RNA meant that expressed TCRB transcripts were sequenced. Produced via immunoSEQ multiplex PCR; TCRdb's table is partial and in-frame only. Of about 140,000 clones listed, 9% to 10% are singletons. The specimen sequenced was central memory CD4+ T cells from blood. These receptors came from a woman between 35 and 50 years old in good health.

This sequence joins TRBV7-2 and TRBJ1-6; D is uncertain. Per germline, CDR1 SGHTA and CDR2 FQGNSA. The CDR3 loop spans 14 amino acids. V lost 4 bases and J 8 bases, leaving 12 bases between the germline ends. CDR3: CASSSLPRDSPLHF. The CDR3 DNA is TGTGCCAGCAGCTCCTTGCCTCGGGATTCACCCCTCCACTTT.

This clone was detected ten times or more. The CDR3: CASSLSSSGSETQYF. CDR3 bases: TGTGCCAGCAGCCTCTCCTCCTCAGGGTCCGAGACCCAGTACTTC. The chain recombines TRBV14 with TRBJ2-5; maybe TRBD1 (5 bases). The CDR3 runs 15 residues. Germline V gene sequence: CDR1 SGHDN, CDR2 FVKESK. V was shortened by 4 bases and J by 5 bases, with 17 bases between the two germline ends. Together with reference TRBV14 and TRBJ2-5, the CDR3 gives the full variable domain: EAGVTQFPSHSVIEKGQTVTLRCDPISGHDNLYWYRRVMGKEIKFLLHFVKESKQDESGMPNNRFLAERTGGTYSTLKVQPAELEDSGVYFCASSLSSSGSETQYFGPGTRLLVL.

This clone has a count of ten or more. The chain has TRBV7-9 and TRBJ1-4; 7 nucleotides agree with TRBD1. Unmatched junction bases numbered 6, after V lost 7 bases and J lost 1 base. The CDR3 is made up of 15 amino acids. Germline V CDR1 and CDR2: SEHNR, FQNEAQ (reference sequence). This CDR3 reads CASNSGGGTNEKLFF. Written as DNA, the CDR3 is TGTGCCAGCAATTCAGGGGGAGGAACTAATGAAAAACTGTTTTTT. Together with reference TRBV7-9 and TRBJ1-4, the CDR3 gives the full variable domain: DTGVSQNPRHKITKRGQNVTFRCDPISEHNRLYWYRQTLGQGPEFLTYFQNEAQLEKSRLLSDRFSAERPKGSFSTLEIQRTEQGDSAMYLCASNSGGGTNEKLFFGSGTQLSVL.

The chain is built from TRBV19 and TRBJ1-1, with 8 positions matching TRBD1. This CDR3 has 14 amino acids. V lost 3 bases, J lost 8 bases, and 8 bases stayed unmatched. Per germline, CDR1 LNHDA and CDR2 SQIVND (reference sequence). The CDR3 bases are TGTGCCAGTAGTATGCAGGGGGCGCGAGGAGAAGCTTTCTTT. This sequence encodes CASSMQGARGEAFF.

This rearrangement joins TRBV18 to TRBJ1-1, with 10 bases aligning to TRBD1. The germline V gene encodes CDR1 KGHSH and CDR2 LQKENI. The CDR3 sequence is 17 residues long. Trimming at V came to 1 base and at J to 4 bases, leaving 9 bases not matched to a gene. CDR3 region: CASSPRPGQGIGTEAFF. The CDR3 DNA follows: TGTGCCAGCTCACCACGACCGGGACAGGGGATCGGCACTGAAGCTTTCTTT.

This clone has a handful of counts. This sequence joins TRBV7-2 and TRBJ2-5; D is possibly TRBD1 (5 bases). The germline V and J ends were trimmed by 2 bases and 5 bases, with 21 bases remaining between them. The CDR3 length is 17 residues. CDR1 and CDR2 from the germline V gene are SGHTA and FQGNSA. The CDR3 spells CASSLKGPGWWDETQYF. The CDR3 DNA reads TGTGCCAGCAGCTTAAAAGGCCCAGGGTGGTGGGATGAGACCCAGTACTTC. Using reference TRBV7-2 and TRBJ2-5 for the parts outside the CDR3, the full variable domain is GAGVSQSPSNKVTEKGKDVELRCDPISGHTALYWYRQSLGQGLEFLIYFQGNSAPDKSGLPSDRFSAERTGGSVSTLTIQRTQQEDSAVYLCASSLKGPGWWDETQYFGPGTRLLVL.

The rearrangement uses TRBV9 and TRBJ1-4, with D hard to call. The CDR3 length is 15 residues. V was cut by 1 base and J by 0 bases, with 7 bases left in between. Germline CDR1 SGDLS, CDR2 YYNGEE. The chain's CDR3 is CASSVSPATNEKLFF. CDR3 bases: TGTGCCAGCAGCGTATCTCCTGCAACTAATGAAAAACTGTTTTTT.

V gene TRBV6-6 combines with J gene TRBJ1-3; 10 bases align to TRBD1. In germline, CDR1 is MNHNY, CDR2 SVGAGI (reference sequence). The ends lost 11 bases at V and 7 bases at J; junction bases unmatched: 14. The CDR3 has 15 amino acids. Here the CDR3 reads CASGGATGGSNTIYF. The DNA of the CDR3 is TGTGCCTCAGGGGGGGCGACAGGGGGCTCGAACACCATATATTTT.

In nucleotides, the CDR3 is TGTGCCAGCATCAACAGCAACCTTGATAATTCACCCCTCCACTTT. Encoded protein: CASINSNLDNSPLHF. This chain uses TRBV7-9 with TRBJ1-6; D ambiguous. From germline, CDR1 is SEHNR and CDR2 FQNEAQ (reference sequence). This CDR3 comprises 15 residues. The ends were cut back, 7 bases at V and 5 bases at J, with 15 bases in the middle.

This clone was seen more than once but under ten times. This chain uses TRBV6-5 with TRBJ2-3, with D possibly matching TRBD1 (5 bases). Germline V gives CDR1 MNHEY, CDR2 SVGAGI. This CDR3 has 14 residues. V gave up 0 bases and J gave up 3 bases, with 7 bases separating them. CDR3 in amino acids: CASSYSDSTDTQYF. The DNA for the CDR3 is TGTGCCAGCAGTTACTCAGACAGTACAGATACGCAGTATTTT.

This clone was seen ten or more times. This chain uses TRBV5-1 with TRBJ1-4, with TRBD1 as a possible D gene (5 bases). The CDR3 is made up of 16 amino acids. Germline values: CDR1 SGHRS, CDR2 YFSETQ. The V gene lost 4 bases and the J gene lost 0 bases, with 13 bases spanning the gap. This chain's CDR3 is CASSDLRQTTNEKLFF. The CDR3 region has the DNA TGCGCCAGCAGCGACCTGAGACAGACAACTAATGAAAAACTGTTTTTT.

As to this clone: The sample carries other DNA sequences with the same CDR3. The chain has TRBV5-1 and TRBJ2-3, with TRBD1 matching over 10 bases. CDR3 length: 15 residues. Germline-derived CDR1 and CDR2 are SGHRS and YFSETQ. Trimming cost V 6 bases and J 1 base; bases outside gene matches: 5. The chain's CDR3 is CASTTGTGGTDTQYF. CDR3 bases: TGCGCCAGCACAACCGGGACAGGGGGCACAGATACGCAGTATTTT.

The rearrangement uses TRBV18 and TRBJ2-3, with 8 bases lining up with TRBD2. This CDR3 spans 15 amino acids. The V segment lost 6 bases and the J segment 2 bases; nucleotides outside the gene matches: 7. CDR1 is KGHSH, CDR2 LQKENI, per germline. The CDR3, as DNA: TGTGCCAGCTCCACCGGGGGGGCGGACACAGATACGCAGTATTTT. This sequence encodes CASSTGGADTDTQYF.

The chain recombines TRBV5-6 with TRBJ2-1; 9 bases match TRBD1. V lost 7 bases to trimming and J lost 5 bases; unmatched junction nucleotides: 7. Germline CDR1 is SGHDT and CDR2 is YYEEEE. There are 14 residues in the CDR3. CDR3 sequence: CASGGQGVDNEQFF. The CDR3 region has the DNA TGTGCCAGCGGGGGACAGGGTGTAGACAATGAGCAGTTCTTC.

The J gene is TRBJ1-1, the V gene TRBV6-5; the match to TRBD1 covers 7 bases. The ends lost 6 bases at V and 6 bases at J; junction bases unmatched: 7. The length of the CDR3 is 13 residues. From germline, CDR1 is MNHEY and CDR2 SVGAGI. The CDR3 protein is CASRRQGAPEAFF. The CDR3 DNA follows: TGTGCCAGCAGGAGACAGGGAGCCCCTGAAGCTTTCTTT.

J is TRBJ1-5 and V is TRBV6-1, with D hard to call. This CDR3 contains 15 residues. Trimming removed 2 bases at V and 1 base at J, with 9 bases between. Germline-derived CDR1 and CDR2 are MNHNS and SASEGT. The CDR3 reads CASSESAGSNQPQHF. CDR3 sequence (DNA): TGTGCCAGCAGTGAATCCGCCGGGAGCAATCAGCCCCAGCATTTT.

This clone was seen many times. This sequence joins TRBV2 and TRBJ2-1; 8 bases agree with TRBD1. The V and J ends lost 4 bases and 6 bases, in that order; junction bases with no gene match: 2. This CDR3 spans 13 amino acids. Germline assignment: CDR1 SNHLY and CDR2 FYNNEI. The CDR3 coding sequence is TGTGCCAGCAGTGTGACAGGGGCCAATGAGCAGTTCTTC. It encodes CASSVTGANEQFF.

This clone was seen more than once but under ten times. The rearrangement links TRBV29-1 to TRBJ1-2; 9 bases line up with TRBD1. CDR3 size: 17 residues. Germline V gene sequence: CDR1 SQVTM, CDR2 ANQGSEA. Trimming at V came to 0 bases and at J to 2 bases, leaving 10 bases not matched to a gene. The CDR3 nucleotides are TGCAGCGTTGAAGATTCGTTCGGACAGGGGAGGAACTATGGCTACACCTTC. Its protein product is CSVEDSFGQGRNYGYTF.

This clone was found a few times. The genes are TRBV6-1 and TRBJ2-1; D gene unclear. CDR1 and CDR2 (germline): MNHNS, SASEGT. V gave up 4 bases and J gave up 7 bases, with 8 bases separating them. The CDR3 contains 12 residues. For the CDR3, the DNA is TGTGCCAGCAGTGTCGGCGGAAATGAGCAGTTCTTC. Translated: CASSVGGNEQFF.

This clone was seen many times. At one end, the junction sequence differs from germline, possibly due to a read error. V is TRBV29-1 and J is TRBJ2-2, with 8 positions matching TRBD1. The CDR3 totals 12 residues. Germline V gene sequence: CDR1 SQVTM, CDR2 ANQGSEA. CDR3 residues: CGWDRYTGELFF. In DNA form, the CDR3 reads TGTGGGTGGGACAGGTACACCGGGGAGCTGTTTTTT.

The gene calls are TRBV7-2 and TRBJ2-2; D is possibly TRBD1 (6 bases). Germline CDR1 SGHTA, CDR2 FQGNSA. The CDR3 sequence is 15 residues long. V was pared by 6 bases and J by 3 bases, with 14 bases between. The CDR3 loop reads CASRLGQPHTGELFF. The CDR3 nucleotides read TGTGCCAGCAGGCTAGGACAGCCACACACCGGGGAGCTGTTTTTT.

This clone was observed at least ten times. DNA of the CDR3: TGTGCCAGCAGCAGGAAGCGGGGGGGCCTGTCCAAAAACATTCAGTACTTC. It encodes CASSRKRGGLSKNIQYF. This chain links TRBV21-1 with TRBJ2-4; the table assigns TRBD2, which was not confirmed against the DNA. TRBV21-1 is annotated as a pseudogene. The CDR3 extends over 17 amino acids.